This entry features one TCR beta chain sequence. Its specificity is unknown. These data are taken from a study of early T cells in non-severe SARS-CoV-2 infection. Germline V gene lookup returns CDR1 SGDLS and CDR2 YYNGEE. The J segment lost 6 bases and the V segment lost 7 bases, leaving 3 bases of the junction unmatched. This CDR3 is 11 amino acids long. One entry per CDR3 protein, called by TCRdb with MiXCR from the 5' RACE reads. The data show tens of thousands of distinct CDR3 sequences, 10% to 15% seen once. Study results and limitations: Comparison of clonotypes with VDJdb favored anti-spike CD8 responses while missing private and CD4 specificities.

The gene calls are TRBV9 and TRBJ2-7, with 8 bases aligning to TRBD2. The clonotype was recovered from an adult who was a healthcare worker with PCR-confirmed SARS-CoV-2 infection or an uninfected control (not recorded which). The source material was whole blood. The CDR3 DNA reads TGTGCCAGCGCCCGGGGGGGCGAGCAGTACTTC. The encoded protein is CASARGGEQYF. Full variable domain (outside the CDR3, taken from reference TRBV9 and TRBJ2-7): DSGVTQTPKHLITATGQRVTLRCSPRSGDLSVYWYQQSLDQGLQFLIQYYNGEERAKGNILERFSAQQFPDLHSELNLSSLELGDSALYFCASARGGEQYFGPGTRLTVT.